This TCR beta chain was recorded in a study of T cells expressing NK-cell markers. About the study: Beta-chain profiling covered CD3+CD56+NKG2C+, CD3+CD56+NKG2C- and CD3+CD56-NKG2C+ sorted subsets. HCMV seropositivity characterized most of the eight sequenced donors, and seronegativity one.

Findings and caveats of the study: Researchers report these clonotypes also headed the CD3+CD56-NKG2C+ fraction in several donors. A range of about 1.0-8% of CD8+ T cells consisted of dominant NKG2C+ clonotypes in 5 or 6 donors.

Remarks on this clonotype: The antigen remains unidentified.

The CDR3 is made up of 15 amino acids. Per germline, CDR1 DFQATT and CDR2 SNEGSKA (reference sequence). TCRdb re-called the 5' RACE reads; one entry per CDR3 protein, DNA not given. Its clone listing holds approximately 460,000 distinct CDR3 sequences. Sequencing was carried out using blood T cells: a sorted CD56 or NKG2C T cell subset, CD4+ or CD8+ T cells, or bulk PBMC T cells (not recorded which). This sequence joins TRBV20-1 and TRBJ2-5; with no DNA, the TCRdb D assignment of TRBD2 cannot be verified. This clonotype was obtained from a woman aged 18 to 75 in good health. CDR3 residues: CSARTSGGYQETQYF.